What follows describes a single T cell receptor (beta chain). What it recognizes is unknown. This sample is part of a study of cytomegalovirus exposure and HLA in healthy donors. Whole-study findings and limits: Cytomegalovirus status was reportedly diagnosed by the classifier with high sensitivity and specificity. A previous analysis found most TCR beta V segments productive roughly 90% or roughly 30% of the time.

PCR employed 60 Vbeta and 13 Jbeta primers. TCRdb's copy holds only in-frame clones and misses some; the assay was immunoSEQ multiplex PCR. This table lists 50,000 to 70,000 clones. CDR1 and CDR2 from the germline V gene are SGDLS and YYNGEE. Trimming cost V 3 bases and J 5 bases; bases outside gene matches: 7. This CDR3 region has 14 residues. Although they were nominally healthy when sampled, donors likely had unrecorded immune exposures. The specimen sequenced was PBMCs. V usage is TRBV9 and J usage is TRBJ2-5, with TRBD1 identical over 7 bases. This TCR was recovered from a woman under 30 in good health and CMV-seronegative. As DNA, the CDR3 is TGTGCCAGCAGCGAGAGACAGGGCGGCGAGACCCAGTACTTC. Translating gives CASSERQGGETQYF. The full variable domain, its missing parts supplied by reference TRBV9 and TRBJ2-5, is DSGVTQTPKHLITATGQRVTLRCSPRSGDLSVYWYQQSLDQGLQFLIQYYNGEERAKGNILERFSAQQFPDLHSELNLSSLELGDSALYFCASSERQGGETQYFGPGTRLLVL.